One and the same sample provided the 28 T cell receptor beta chains below, sequenced in a study of beta chain features in type 1 diabetes. Study-level results: All four CD4+ subsets of Type 1 diabetes patients contained TCRB CDR3s that were moderately but significantly shorter.

The entirety of the isolated RNA underwent reverse transcription, so expressed TCRB transcripts were sequenced. Repertoires were generated with immunoSEQ multiplex PCR, while TCRdb's copy carries only in-frame clones and drops some. Of around 170,000 clones in the sample, 9% were seen once. These receptors' targets are unknown. Sequencing used central memory CD4+ T cells from blood. The source is a woman aged 25 to 39 with type 1 diabetes.

This clone was found a few times. V gene TRBV11-3 combines with J gene TRBJ2-5; 11 bases agree with TRBD2. Germline CDR1 is SGHNT and CDR2 is YENEEA. Germline trimming cut 4 bases from V and 4 bases from J; bases unmatched to any gene: 8. The CDR3 extends over 16 amino acids. CDR3 loop: CASSSLAGGGGETQYF. CDR3 DNA: TGTGCCAGCAGCTCATTAGCGGGAGGGGGAGGAGAGACCCAGTACTTC.

This clone was found a few times. The chain is built from TRBV30 and TRBJ1-5, with TRBD1 identical over 10 bases. J lost 3 bases, V lost 2 bases, and 7 bases had no gene match. The CDR3 contains 16 residues. In germline, CDR1 is GTSNPN, CDR2 SVGIG (reference sequence). The CDR3: CAWSSGTGEINQPQHF. The CDR3 DNA reads as TGTGCCTGGAGTAGTGGGACAGGGGAAATCAATCAGCCCCAGCATTTT.

This chain uses TRBV6-1 with TRBJ1-5, with 9 positions matching TRBD1. V lost 0 bases, J lost 5 bases, and 11 bases stayed unmatched. The germline V gene encodes CDR1 MNHNS and CDR2 SASEGT. The CDR3 is 18 amino acids. DNA for the CDR3: TGTGCCAGCAGTGAAGCATTTGGACAGGGGTTTCTCTATCAGCCCCAGCATTTT. Protein product: CASSEAFGQGFLYQPQHF.

V is TRBV21-1 and J is TRBJ2-4; the table's TRBD2 call for D was not verified on the DNA. TRBV21-1 is tagged as a pseudogene. The CDR3 length is 16 residues. This chain's CDR3 is CASSHWREWSKNIQYF. CDR3 nucleotide sequence: TGTGCCAGCAGCCATTGGCGGGAGTGGTCCAAAAACATTCAGTACTTC.

In its sample, this clone was seen a few times. The chain carries TRBV4-1 and TRBJ1-5, with a weak D call TRBD1 (6 bases). CDR3 length: 15 residues. The germline V gene has CDR1 MGHRA and CDR2 YSYEKL. Deletions cut 0 bases from V and 7 bases from J, with 13 bases between. This CDR3 reads CASSQEPVGQQPQHF. The CDR3 DNA follows: TGCGCCAGCAGCCAAGAACCCGTCGGACAGCAGCCCCAGCATTTT.

This chain links TRBV7-9 with TRBJ2-5; D is ambiguous. The length of the CDR3 is 16 residues. V was shortened by 5 bases and J by 1 base, with 17 bases between the two germline ends. CDR1 is SEHNR, CDR2 FQNEAQ, per germline (reference sequence). The DNA for the CDR3 is TGTGCCAGCAGCCCCCGCTTGAACGGTCCCCAAGAGACCCAGTACTTC. Encoded protein: CASSPRLNGPQETQYF.

This clone was counted at least ten times. The V gene is TRBV28, the J gene TRBJ2-7; 7 bases are shared with TRBD2. Germline trimming cut 6 bases from V and 9 bases from J; bases unmatched to any gene: 17. This CDR3 spans 15 amino acids. Per germline, CDR1 MDHEN and CDR2 SYDVKM. DNA for the CDR3: TGTGCCAGCAGACCCCCTAGCGGAGAGCTACGAGTGCAGTACTTC. It specifies CASRPPSGELRVQYF.

The chain has TRBV7-9 and TRBJ2-1, with 14 bases aligning to TRBD2. This CDR3 is 15 amino acids long. Germline values: CDR1 SEHNR, CDR2 FQNEAQ (reference sequence). The trim removed 5 bases at V and 9 bases at J, leaving 6 bases unmatched. In DNA, the CDR3 is TGTGCCAGCAGCCAGGGACTAGCGGGAGTAGGTGAGCAGTTCTTC. This translates into CASSQGLAGVGEQFF. The whole variable domain, remainder taken from reference TRBV7-9 and TRBJ2-1, is DTGVSQNPRHKITKRGQNVTFRCDPISEHNRLYWYRQTLGQGPEFLTYFQNEAQLEKSRLLSDRFSAERPKGSFSTLEIQRTEQGDSAMYLCASSQGLAGVGEQFFGPGTRLTVL.

This clone appeared a few times. The chain is built from TRBV29-1 and TRBJ1-1; TRBD1 matches 7 bases. V trimming: 6 bases; J trimming: 3 bases; junction bases outside the gene matches: 7. Germline lookup yields CDR1 SQVTM and CDR2 ANQGSEA. The CDR3 totals 13 residues. The chain's CDR3 is CSVVQGRYTEAFF. In DNA form, the CDR3 reads TGCAGCGTCGTACAGGGGAGGTACACTGAAGCTTTCTTT.

This clone has at least ten counts. The rearrangement links TRBV7-2 to TRBJ1-2, with 7 bases identical to TRBD1. Germline V gives CDR1 SGHTA, CDR2 FQGNSA. The CDR3 extends over 15 amino acids. The CDR3 nucleotides are TGTGAATCGGGACAGCCGGTAGAAGCTAACTATGGCTACACCTTC. Translation gives CESGQPVEANYGYTF.

The chain carries TRBV2 and TRBJ2-7; D not certain. V was trimmed by 4 bases and J by 3 bases, leaving 10 bases between them. Germline V CDR1 and CDR2: SNHLY, FYNNEI. The CDR3 is 13 amino acids. This CDR3 reads CASSASTGYEQYF. The CDR3 DNA sequence: TGTGCCAGCAGTGCGTCAACTGGCTACGAGCAGTACTTC. Full variable domain (missing parts from reference TRBV2 and TRBJ2-7): EPEVTQTPSHQVTQMGQEVILRCVPISNHLYFYWYRQILGQKVEFLVSFYNNEISEKSEIFDDQFSVERPDGSNFTLKIRSTKLEDSAMYFCASSASTGYEQYFGPGTRLTVT.

This clone was seen more than once but under ten times. This CDR3 is CASSLLARSEQFF. The CDR3 nucleotides read TGTGCCAGCAGCCTCCTAGCAAGGAGTGAGCAGTTCTTC. This chain joins TRBV2 and TRBJ2-1; possible D gene TRBD2, 5 bases. Trimming took 6 bases from V and 9 from J, leaving 15 bases between them. The germline V gene encodes CDR1 SNHLY and CDR2 FYNNEI. The CDR3 is 13 residues long.

The rearrangement joins TRBV28 to TRBJ1-2; 7 bases align to TRBD1. The CDR3 has 11 residues. After removal of 6 bases from V and 11 bases from J, the junction contained 6 bases not matched to a gene. In germline, CDR1 is MDHEN, CDR2 SYDVKM. CDR3 protein: CASRPTGEYTF. In DNA, the CDR3 is TGTGCCAGCAGGCCCACAGGGGAGTACACCTTC.

This clone was seen a handful of times. The junction differs from germline at one of its ends, possibly a read error. The chain links TRBV30 to TRBJ1-3; weak D call: TRBD1 (5 bases). The CDR3 runs to 15 residues. Germline CDR1 is GTSNPN and CDR2 is SVGIG (reference sequence). The CDR3 DNA sequence: TGTGCCCGGAGTCCAGGGCAGGGTGACGGAAACACCATATATTTT. Protein sequence: CARSPGQGDGNTIYF.

This clone was seen a handful of times. This sequence joins TRBV4-1 and TRBJ2-2; TRBD1 agrees at 8 bases. Germline loops: CDR1 MGHRA, CDR2 YSYEKL. V was pared by 4 bases and J by 3 bases, with 7 bases of the junction left unmatched. CDR3 length equals 16 residues. CDR3 sequence reads: CASSPAGTGHTGELFF. The CDR3 bases are TGCGCCAGCAGCCCCGCCGGGACAGGTCACACCGGGGAGCTGTTTTTT.

This clone was counted between two and nine times. DNA of the CDR3: TGTGCCAGCAGTTTACGGGGACTAGCGGGACTCGAGACCCAGTACTTC. Amino acids: CASSLRGLAGLETQYF. V usage is TRBV28 and J usage is TRBJ2-5; 13 bases agree with TRBD2. Germline-derived CDR1 and CDR2 are MDHEN and SYDVKM. This CDR3 has 16 residues. Trimming removed 2 bases from V and 5 bases from J; junction bases left unmatched: 5.

The chain joins TRBV7-3 to TRBJ2-1, with D perhaps TRBD2 (5 bases). Trimming pared 5 bases from V and 8 bases from J, leaving 19 bases between. There are 15 residues in the CDR3. CDR1 and CDR2 from the germline V gene are SGHTA and FQGTGA. The CDR3: CASSLLVAPNDEQFF. CDR3 in DNA: TGTGCCAGCAGCCTTCTCGTAGCGCCAAATGATGAGCAGTTCTTC.

The V and J genes are TRBV4-1 and TRBJ1-1; the D gene is possibly TRBD1 (6 bases). Germline-derived CDR1 and CDR2 are MGHRA and YSYEKL. Trimming stripped 3 bases from V and 0 bases from J, with 14 bases between. The CDR3 consists of 16 residues. DNA for the CDR3: TGCGCCAGCAGCCAGATAGGGGGGGGAATGAACACTGAAGCTTTCTTT. Protein: CASSQIGGGMNTEAFF.

This clone was seen more than once but under ten times. The rearrangement uses TRBV5-1 and TRBJ2-5, with 15 bases lining up with TRBD2. The CDR3 loop spans 17 amino acids. The V gene end was trimmed by 2 bases and the J gene end by 1 base; junction bases not matched to a gene: 3. The germline V gene has CDR1 SGHRS and CDR2 YFSETQ. The CDR3 DNA follows: TGCGCCAGCAGCTTTGGACTAGCGGGAGGGTTCCAAGAGACCCAGTACTTC. It encodes CASSFGLAGGFQETQYF. Based on the CDR3 plus reference TRBV5-1 and TRBJ2-5, the full variable domain is KAGVTQTPRYLIKTRGQQVTLSCSPISGHRSVSWYQQTPGQGLQFLFEYFSETQRNKGNFPGRFSGRQFSNSRSEMNVSTLELGDSALYLCASSFGLAGGFQETQYFGPGTRLLVL.

In this sample, this clone turned up once. This chain connects TRBV9 to TRBJ2-7; TRBD2 matches 7 bases. The CDR3 runs 14 residues. Trimming removed 4 bases from V and 3 bases from J; junction bases left unmatched: 7. The germline V gene has CDR1 SGDLS and CDR2 YYNGEE. The DNA for the CDR3 is TGTGCCAGCAGCATCTCGGGGGGATTCTACGAGCAGTACTTC. Amino acid sequence: CASSISGGFYEQYF.

The gene calls are TRBV7-3 and TRBJ2-3; D might be TRBD2 (6 bases). Germline V gene sequence: CDR1 SGHTA, CDR2 FQGTGA. This CDR3 is built from 18 residues. Trimming removed 5 bases at V and 0 bases at J, with 21 bases between. The CDR3: CASSHMGVAEPSTDTQYF. The CDR3 DNA reads TGTGCCAGCAGCCATATGGGAGTAGCGGAGCCTAGCACAGATACGCAGTATTTT.

The table lists this clone with a few counts. The chain joins TRBV30 to TRBJ1-3, with no clear D. V was pared by 0 bases and J by 3 bases, with 9 bases between. There are 14 residues in the CDR3. Germline CDR1 and CDR2: GTSNPN and SVGIG (reference sequence). This chain's CDR3 is CAWSVLRNGNTIYF. DNA for the CDR3: TGTGCCTGGAGTGTATTGAGAAATGGAAACACCATATATTTT.

This clone was found a few times. For the CDR3, the DNA is TGTGCCAGCAGTACCGGGACTAGCGGGTACAATGAGCAGTTCTTC. Translated, it gives CASSTGTSGYNEQFF. V usage is TRBV2 and J usage is TRBJ2-1, with TRBD2 identical over 12 bases. Germline V lookup: CDR1 SNHLY, CDR2 FYNNEI. V trimming: 5 bases; J trimming: 4 bases; junction bases outside the gene matches: 3. This CDR3 is 15 amino acids long.

This chain joins TRBV14 and TRBJ2-1, with a tentative D call TRBD2 (5 bases). Germline assignment: CDR1 SGHDN and CDR2 FVKESK. The V end was cut by 3 bases, the J end by 7 bases, with 13 bases between. CDR3 length: 14 amino acids. The DNA for the CDR3 is TGTGCCAGCAGCCAGGACTCATGGCGAAATGAGCAGTTCTTC. It is translated as CASSQDSWRNEQFF.

The rearrangement links TRBV2 to TRBJ2-6; D possibly corresponds to TRBD1 (5 bases). The V end lost 2 bases, the J end lost 2 bases, and 10 bases lay between the germline ends. This CDR3 is 16 amino acids long. Germline CDR1 is SNHLY and CDR2 is FYNNEI. CDR3 sequence: CASSELGAAGANVLTF. DNA for the CDR3: TGTGCCAGCAGTGAATTAGGGGCGGCTGGGGCCAACGTCCTGACTTTC. The full variable domain, with the rest looked up from reference TRBV2 and TRBJ2-6, is EPEVTQTPSHQVTQMGQEVILRCVPISNHLYFYWYRQILGQKVEFLVSFYNNEISEKSEIFDDQFSVERPDGSNFTLKIRSTKLEDSAMYFCASSELGAAGANVLTFGAGSRLTVL.

In its sample, this clone was seen a few times. This sequence joins TRBV29-1 and TRBJ1-1; TRBD1 agrees at 8 bases. The CDR3 extends over 15 amino acids. Germline V lookup: CDR1 SQVTM, CDR2 ANQGSEA. Trimming at V came to 7 bases and at J to 0 bases, leaving 10 bases not matched to a gene. CDR3 coding DNA: TGCAGCGGAACGACAGGGGAGGGAGTGAACACTGAAGCTTTCTTT. This encodes CSGTTGEGVNTEAFF. Filled out from reference TRBV29-1 and TRBJ1-1, the complete variable domain reads SAVISQKPSRDICQRGTSLTIQCQVDSQVTMMFWYRQQPGQSLTLIATANQGSEATYESGFVIDKFPISRPNLTFSTLTVSNMSPEDSSIYLCSGTTGEGVNTEAFFGQGTRLTVV.

This rearrangement joins TRBV29-1 to TRBJ2-5, with a possible D match to TRBD2 (7 bases). CDR3 length: 14 amino acids. Trimming left V 3 bases short and J 5 bases short, with 16 bases between. The V gene's germline CDR1 is SQVTM and CDR2 ANQGSEA. The CDR3 loop is CSVEASGGGETQYF. CDR3 bases: TGCAGCGTTGAGGCTAGCGGAGGGGGGGAGACCCAGTACTTC. Full variable domain (remainder filled in from reference TRBV29-1 and TRBJ2-5): SAVISQKPSRDICQRGTSLTIQCQVDSQVTMMFWYRQQPGQSLTLIATANQGSEATYESGFVIDKFPISRPNLTFSTLTVSNMSPEDSSIYLCSVEASGGGETQYFGPGTRLLVL.

In its sample, this clone was seen a few times. The V gene is TRBV7-2, the J gene TRBJ2-7, with a possible D match to TRBD1 (6 bases). CDR1 and CDR2 from the germline V gene are SGHTA and FQGNSA. V was pared by 1 base and J by 1 base, with 11 bases between. The CDR3 is 15 amino acids. The CDR3 loop is CASSLDRARSYEQYF. The CDR3 bases are TGTGCCAGCAGCTTAGACAGGGCGAGATCCTACGAGCAGTACTTC.